One sample yielded the 21 T cell receptor beta chains listed below, sequenced in a study of sequential checkpoint blockade in melanoma. Some clones are missing from TCRdb's copy, which holds only in-frame ones; the method was immunoSEQ multiplex PCR. The sample gives approximately 19,000 clones, roughly 73% of which show up once; around 4.8% is in the top ten. The treatment is: randomized to nivolumab then ipilimumab (arm A) or the reverse (arm B). Source: tumor tissue (inferred from file names), taken from a patient given nivolumab and ipilimumab in sequence. These receptors originate from a human donor with melanoma.

The chain links TRBV7-2 to TRBJ2-1; 10 bases match TRBD1. The CDR3 is 14 amino acids. CDR1 is SGHTA, CDR2 FQGNSA, per germline. The V gene end was trimmed by 6 bases and the J gene end by 2 bases; junction bases not matched to a gene: 1. CDR3 coding DNA: TGTGCCAGCAGGGACAGGGGGGCCTACAATGAGCAGTTCTTC. It encodes CASRDRGAYNEQFF.

This chain joins TRBV11-3 and TRBJ2-5, with 8 positions matching TRBD2. CDR1 and CDR2 (germline): SGHNT, YENEEA. This CDR3 is built from 14 residues. The J segment lost 1 base and the V segment lost 3 bases, leaving 1 base of the junction unmatched. This CDR3 reads CASSFRGGQETQYF. CDR3 sequence (DNA): TGTGCCAGCAGCTTCCGGGGGGGCCAAGAGACCCAGTACTTC.

This chain uses TRBV15 with TRBJ1-5; TRBD1 aligns across 7 bases. The germline gives CDR1 LNHNV, CDR2 YYDKDF (reference sequence). The V and J ends lost 5 bases and 5 bases, in that order; junction bases with no gene match: 6. CDR3 length: 14 amino acids. The CDR3 region has the DNA TGTGCCACCAGCGGGGACAGTTTGTATCAGCCCCAGCATTTT. Protein product: CATSGDSLYQPQHF.

The chain uses TRBV29-1 and TRBJ1-6; 11 positions match TRBD1. This CDR3 region has 13 residues. V lost 6 bases and J lost 9; bases outside the gene matches: 4. The germline V gene has CDR1 SQVTM and CDR2 ANQGSEA. CDR3 protein: CSVGQGEGSPLHF. CDR3 sequence (DNA): TGCAGCGTGGGACAGGGGGAGGGTTCACCCCTCCACTTT.

This clone has a handful of counts. The chain couples TRBV30 to TRBJ2-7, with D possibly being TRBD1 (5 bases). The V and J ends lost 1 base and 4 bases respectively, with 8 bases between them. This CDR3 comprises 12 residues. Germline assignment: CDR1 GTSNPN and CDR2 SVGIG (reference sequence). The CDR3 loop reads CAWSDQGYEQYF. The CDR3 nucleotides are TGTGCCTGGAGTGATCAGGGTTACGAGCAGTACTTC.

This clone was found a few times. This rearrangement joins TRBV19 to TRBJ1-1; D might be TRBD1 (5 bases). V was clipped by 6 bases and J by 7 bases, with 18 bases between them. The CDR3 is 14 amino acids. CDR1 and CDR2 from the germline V gene are LNHDA and SQIVND (reference sequence). CDR3 in amino acids: CASRWGRGGSEAFF. CDR3 nucleotides: TGTGCCAGTAGATGGGGCCGAGGAGGGAGTGAAGCTTTCTTT.

The chain couples TRBV11-3 to TRBJ1-2, with a tentative D call TRBD1 (6 bases). V lost 1 base, J lost 8 bases, and 17 bases lay in between. CDR3 length equals 15 residues. The germline V gene has CDR1 SGHNT and CDR2 YENEEA. CDR3 protein: CASSLGFQGSIGYTF. In nucleotides, the CDR3 is TGTGCCAGCAGCTTAGGTTTTCAGGGGTCTATAGGCTACACCTTC. Looking up the rest from reference TRBV11-3 and TRBJ1-2 gives the full variable domain: EAGVVQSPRYKIIEKKQPVAFWCNPISGHNTLYWYLQNLGQGPELLIRYENEEAVDDSQLPKDRFSAERLKGVDSTLKIQPAELGDSAVYLCASSLGFQGSIGYTFGSGTRLTVV.

The chain recombines TRBV14 with TRBJ2-5; weak D call: TRBD1 (6 bases). CDR1 is SGHDN and CDR2 is FVKESK in the germline V gene. The CDR3 is 14 amino acids. The V end lost 1 base, the J end lost 5 bases, and 11 bases lay between the germline ends. The CDR3 nucleotides read TGTGCCAGCAGCCAAGCACTTGGGGGCGAGACCCAGTACTTC. Its translation is CASSQALGGETQYF.

The gene calls are TRBV12-5 and TRBJ2-1; 9 positions match TRBD2. Per germline, CDR1 LGHNT and CDR2 FRNRAP. Germline trimming cut 0 bases from V and 1 base from J; bases unmatched to any gene: 13. There are 20 residues in the CDR3. The CDR3, as DNA: TGTGCTAGTGGTTTGGTACTGGCCTACGAGACTAGCGGATCCTACAATGAGCAGTTCTTC. Its protein product is CASGLVLAYETSGSYNEQFF.

The chain couples TRBV27 to TRBJ2-1; no definite D call. Germline assignment: CDR1 MNHEY and CDR2 SMNVEV (reference sequence). V shed 3 bases and J shed 4 bases, with 4 bases lying between them. The CDR3 has 12 amino acids. CDR3 residues: CASSFSYNEQFF. CDR3 nucleotides: TGTGCCAGCAGTTTTTCGTACAATGAGCAGTTCTTC.

The V gene is TRBV19, the J gene TRBJ1-2; D is uncertain. CDR3 length: 14 amino acids. The V gene lost 4 bases and the J gene lost 8 bases, with 17 bases spanning the gap. Germline lookup yields CDR1 LNHDA and CDR2 SQIVND (reference sequence). DNA of the CDR3: TGTGCCAGTAGTACCCACCCGACCGTGGGGGGCTACACCTTC. Translating it yields CASSTHPTVGGYTF.

Here the CDR3 reads CASSALGQGDQSGKLFF. CDR3 nucleotide sequence: TGTGCCAGCAGCGCCTTAGGACAGGGTGACCAATCTGGAAAACTGTTTTTT. The genes are TRBV9 and TRBJ1-4; the match to TRBD1 covers 8 bases. Germline loops: CDR1 SGDLS, CDR2 YYNGEE. The V and J ends lost 3 bases and 10 bases, in that order; junction bases with no gene match: 17. The CDR3 runs to 17 residues.

Details on this clone: One end of the junction varies from germline; a read error may be responsible. The V gene is TRBV6-8, the J gene TRBJ1-4, with D unclear. The CDR3 has 14 residues. The germline V gene has CDR1 MNHGY and CDR2 SAAAGT. This chain's CDR3 is CAISPAATNEKLFF. CDR3 nucleotides: TGTGCCATCAGTCCGGCTGCAACTAATGAAAAACTGTTTTTT.

The chain couples TRBV10-2 to TRBJ2-3, with TRBD2 identical over 11 bases. Trimming removed 5 bases from V and 3 bases from J; junction bases left unmatched: 7. This CDR3 is 16 amino acids long. CDR1 and CDR2 (germline): WSHSY, SAAADI. CDR3 protein: CASSHGLAGITDTQYF. CDR3 DNA sequence: TGCGCCAGCAGTCATGGACTAGCGGGTATTACAGATACGCAGTATTTT.

V gene TRBV5-1 combines with J gene TRBJ2-1; D is unclear. The CDR3 is 14 residues long. Germline CDR1 and CDR2: SGHRS and YFSETQ. The germline V and J ends were trimmed by 0 bases and 6 bases, with 10 bases remaining between them. This CDR3 reads CASSLDINGNEQFF. The CDR3 DNA follows: TGCGCCAGCAGCTTGGACATTAACGGCAATGAGCAGTTCTTC.

This clone was observed a handful of times. This rearrangement joins TRBV30 to TRBJ2-7; the match to TRBD1 covers 10 bases. Germline assignment: CDR1 GTSNPN and CDR2 SVGIG (reference sequence). V lost 1 base, J lost 1 base, and 4 bases stayed unmatched. The CDR3 extends over 15 amino acids. The CDR3 DNA follows: TGTGCCTGGAGTGGGGGGGGACAGGGGTCCTACGAGCAGTACTTC. Residues: CAWSGGGQGSYEQYF.

The chain employs TRBV18 and TRBJ1-5; 9 nucleotides match TRBD1. Per germline, CDR1 KGHSH and CDR2 LQKENI. The CDR3 covers 14 residues. V shed 6 bases and J 4 bases; nucleotides not matched to a gene: 4. The DNA of the CDR3 is TGTGCCAGCTCCCAAGGGACAGGGAATCAGCCCCAGCATTTT. Translated, it gives CASSQGTGNQPQHF.

This chain connects TRBV6-7 to TRBJ2-7; D is possibly TRBD2 (6 bases). TRBV6-7 is sorted into the ORF group, with uncertain function. This CDR3 comprises 16 residues. V lost 2 bases and J 0 bases, leaving 14 bases between the germline ends. This CDR3 reads CASSYGAGLSSYEQYF. Written as DNA, the CDR3 is TGTGCCAGCAGTTACGGTGCGGGACTTAGCTCCTACGAGCAGTACTTC.

The chain is built from TRBV6-8 and TRBJ2-6; 11 bases are a match to TRBD2. In germline, CDR1 is MNHGY, CDR2 SAAAGT. The J segment lost 0 bases and the V segment lost 5 bases, leaving 6 bases of the junction unmatched. The CDR3 loop spans 18 amino acids. CDR3 in amino acids: CASSRTSGLSSGANVLTF. The CDR3 DNA reads as TGTGCCAGCAGTCGGACTAGCGGGTTGAGCTCTGGGGCCAACGTCCTGACTTTC.

The chain recombines TRBV29-1 with TRBJ2-7, with TRBD1 matching 9 bases. Germline CDR1 SQVTM, CDR2 ANQGSEA. The J segment lost 1 base and the V segment lost 6 bases, leaving 7 bases of the junction unmatched. The CDR3 is 14 amino acids. Written as DNA, the CDR3 is TGCAGCGTGCCGGGACAGGGTAATTCCTACGAGCAGTACTTC. As protein: CSVPGQGNSYEQYF.

The chain employs TRBV6-8 and TRBJ2-5; 8 bases line up with TRBD2. CDR3 size: 14 residues. Germline V lookup: CDR1 MNHGY, CDR2 SAAAGT. Unmatched junction bases numbered 7, after V lost 6 bases and J lost 4 bases. In DNA form, the CDR3 reads TGTGCCAGCAGACCAGGGACTAGTCGAGAGACCCAGTACTTC. Its translation: CASRPGTSRETQYF.